These T cell receptor beta chains were read from a single sample in a study of blood T cell repertoires in COVID-19. Libraries were prepared by immunoSEQ multiplex PCR; TCRdb keeps only in-frame clonotypes and omits some of them. The sample has more than 120,000 clones, around 84% seen once. The sample was peripheral blood. The source is a human donor in a cohort sampled during active COVID-19. Both conserved end residues are part of each CDR3. The D gene is left open where the match is weak. Clone size is stated in some rows and not others, as once, few, many or a class when expanded.

D: .; V: TRBV7-6; J: TRBJ1-2; size: .; CDR3: CASSSRGGFDYTF; DNA: TGTGCCAGCAGCTCCCGAGGGGGTTTCGACTACACCTTC
D: TRBD2; V: TRBV30; J: TRBJ2-1; size: .; CDR3: CAWSVTSGSNPIF; DNA: TGTGCCTGGAGTGTAACTAGCGGGTCCAACCCGATCTTC
D: .; V: TRBV27; J: TRBJ2-2; size: .; CDR3: CASSSPGHHTGELFF; DNA: TGTGCCAGCAGTTCCCCGGGTCATCACACCGGGGAGCTGTTTTTT
D: .; V: TRBV21-1; J: TRBJ1-5; size: few; CDR3: CASSNETGGEDQPQHF; DNA: TGTGCCAGCAGCAATGAGACAGGGGGCGAGGATCAGCCCCAGCATTTT
D: .; V: TRBV6-2/TRBV6-3; J: TRBJ2-7; size: .; CDR3: CASSSGHSSYEQYF; DNA: TGTGCCAGCAGTTCGGGACATAGCTCCTACGAGCAGTACTTC
D: .; V: TRBV7-2; J: TRBJ1-2; size: once; CDR3: CASSPQRGGYTF; DNA: TGTGCCAGCAGCCCGCAACGAGGGGGCTACACCTTC
D: .; V: TRBV30; J: TRBJ2-1; size: .; CDR3: CGLGRYNEQFF; DNA: TGTGGTTTGGGCAGATACAATGAGCAGTTCTTC
D: TRBD1; V: TRBV5-1; J: TRBJ2-5; size: .; CDR3: CASSFGLVSAGGTETQYF; DNA: TGCGCCAGCAGCTTCGGGCTCGTTTCGGCAGGGGGTACGGAGACCCAGTACTTC
D: TRBD1; V: TRBV6-1; J: TRBJ1-2; size: .; CDR3: CASSEAITGGAGYTF; DNA: TGTGCCAGCAGTGAAGCGATAACAGGGGGGGCTGGCTACACCTTC
D: TRBD1; V: TRBV5-1; J: TRBJ2-3; size: .; CDR3: CASSASGTDTDTQYF; DNA: TGCGCCAGCAGCGCCTCCGGGACAGACACAGATACGCAGTATTTT
D: TRBD1; V: TRBV6-5; J: TRBJ1-1; size: .; CDR3: CASTPWDRENTEAFF; DNA: TGTGCCAGCACTCCCTGGGACAGGGAGAACACTGAAGCTTTCTTT
D: TRBD1; V: TRBV5-1; J: TRBJ1-1; size: once; CDR3: CASSLVGQAYTEAFF; DNA: TGCGCCAGCAGCTTGGTTGGACAGGCCTACACTGAAGCTTTCTTT
D: TRBD2; V: TRBV7-2; J: TRBJ2-1; size: few; CDR3: CASSLVLGGGGANNEQFF; DNA: TGTGCCAGCAGCTTAGTTTTAGGCGGCGGGGGGGCTAACAATGAGCAGTTCTTC
D: TRBD2; V: TRBV7-3; J: TRBJ2-3; size: .; CDR3: CASSLRGGSTDTQYF; DNA: TGTGCCAGCAGCTTACGCGGGGGTAGCACAGATACGCAGTATTTT
D: .; V: TRBV6-5; J: TRBJ1-5; size: .; CDR3: CASSQQGWGQPQHF; DNA: TGTGCCAGCAGTCAACAGGGCTGGGGTCAGCCCCAGCATTTT
D: .; V: TRBV6-5; J: TRBJ1-5; size: .; CDR3: CATSVQDGQPQHF; DNA: TGTGCCACTTCGGTGCAGGATGGTCAGCCCCAGCATTTT
D: TRBD1; V: TRBV30; J: TRBJ1-5; size: few; CDR3: CAWSLGTGNQPQHF; DNA: TGTGCCTGGAGTCTGGGGACAGGCAATCAGCCCCAGCATTTT
D: TRBD1; V: TRBV18; J: TRBJ1-4; size: .; CDR3: CASSPLGTGGEKLFF; DNA: TGTGCCAGCTCACCACTAGGGACAGGGGGTGAAAAACTGTTTTTT
D: TRBD1; V: TRBV11-2; J: TRBJ2-5; size: .; CDR3: CASSLATGTGGRETQYF; DNA: TGTGCCAGCAGCTTAGCTACAGGGACAGGGGGCCGTGAGACCCAGTACTTC
D: TRBD2; V: TRBV7-9; J: TRBJ2-2; size: .; CDR3: CASSLEAQGLNTGELFF; DNA: TGTGCCAGCAGCTTAGAAGCCCAGGGACTAAACACCGGGGAGCTGTTTTTT
D: TRBD1; V: TRBV30; J: TRBJ1-2; size: .; CDR3: CAWSVTGGGYTF; DNA: TGTGCCTGGAGCGTGACAGGGGGTGGCTACACCTTC
D: .; V: TRBV4-2; J: TRBJ1-2; size: .; CDR3: CASSQDGGSVISRFF; DNA: TGTGCCAGCAGCCAAGATGGGGGCAGCGTTATATCCCGTTTCTTC
D: TRBD1; V: TRBV5-4; J: TRBJ2-5; size: .; CDR3: CASSLRDRVPETQYF; DNA: TGTGCCAGCAGCTTACGGGACAGGGTGCCAGAGACCCAGTACTTC
D: .; V: TRBV18; J: TRBJ1-4; size: .; CDR3: CASSRTATNEKLFF; DNA: TGTGCCAGCTCACGGACAGCAACTAATGAAAAACTGTTTTTT
D: TRBD1; V: TRBV12-5; J: TRBJ1-1; size: .; CDR3: CASGLRQGETEAFF; DNA: TGTGCTAGTGGTTTGCGACAGGGAGAGACTGAAGCTTTCTTT
D: TRBD1; V: TRBV9; J: TRBJ1-1; size: .; CDR3: CASSVAGTGEAFF; DNA: TGTGCCAGCAGCGTAGCTGGGACAGGTGAAGCTTTCTTT
D: TRBD2; V: TRBV4-2; J: TRBJ2-3; size: .; CDR3: CASSQDELAGDTQYF; DNA: TGTGCCAGCAGCCAAGATGAGCTAGCGGGAGATACGCAGTATTTT
D: TRBD2; V: TRBV5-1; J: TRBJ2-1; size: .; CDR3: CASSLGLADFSSYNEQFF; DNA: TGCGCCAGCAGCTTGGGGCTAGCGGACTTTTCCTCCTACAATGAGCAGTTCTTC
D: TRBD2; V: TRBV5-1; J: TRBJ2-5; size: .; CDR3: CASAKTSGAQETQYF; DNA: TGCGCCAGCGCCAAGACTAGCGGGGCCCAAGAGACCCAGTACTTC
D: .; V: TRBV11-2; J: TRBJ1-2; size: many; CDR3: CASSPSANYGYTF; DNA: TGTGCCAGCAGCCCGAGTGCTAACTATGGCTACACCTTC
D: .; V: TRBV13; J: TRBJ1-6; size: .; CDR3: CASSLQGAGYSPLHF; DNA: TGTGCCAGCAGCCTACAGGGAGCTGGGTATTCACCCCTCCACTTT
D: .; V: TRBV13; J: TRBJ2-4; size: .; CDR3: CASSSFRGTGALAKNIQYF; DNA: TGTGCCAGCAGCTCCTTTAGAGGCACGGGAGCGCTAGCCAAAAACATTCAGTACTTC
D: TRBD2; V: TRBV6-5; J: TRBJ2-3; size: .; CDR3: CASSSTSGNTDTQYF; DNA: TGTGCCAGCAGTTCGACTAGCGGAAACACAGATACGCAGTATTTT
D: TRBD2; V: TRBV6-1; J: TRBJ2-3; size: .; CDR3: CASSVAGGPVDTQYF; DNA: TGTGCCAGCAGTGTAGCGGGGGGGCCGGTAGATACGCAGTATTTT
D: TRBD1; V: TRBV19; J: TRBJ1-2; size: .; CDR3: CASSTQSGTGDGYTF; DNA: TGTGCCAGTAGTACCCAGAGTGGGACAGGTGATGGCTACACCTTC
D: .; V: TRBV11-2; J: TRBJ2-1; size: once; CDR3: CASSMVGVRREQFF; DNA: TGTGCCAGCTCAATGGTCGGGGTTCGTAGGGAGCAGTTCTTC
D: TRBD2; V: TRBV9; J: TRBJ2-3; size: .; CDR3: CASSSGLAGSTDTQYF; DNA: TGTGCCAGCAGCTCGGGACTAGCGGGGAGCACAGATACGCAGTATTTT
D: .; V: TRBV7-9; J: TRBJ2-7; size: .; CDR3: CASSRDIYEQYF; DNA: TGTGCCAGCAGCCGGGACATATACGAGCAGTACTTC
D: .; V: TRBV19; J: TRBJ1-6; size: .; CDR3: CASSILPGSPLHF; DNA: TGTGCCAGTAGTATATTGCCCGGGTCACCCCTCCACTTT
D: .; V: TRBV28; J: TRBJ1-2; size: .; CDR3: CASSLDNNYGYTF; DNA: TGTGCCAGCAGCCTTGACAACAACTATGGCTACACCTTC
D: TRBD1; V: TRBV30; J: TRBJ2-6; size: .; CDR3: CAWNKQGLRSGANVLTF; DNA: TGTGCCTGGAATAAACAGGGGCTACGCTCTGGGGCCAACGTCCTGACTTTC
D: .; V: TRBV2; J: TRBJ1-6; size: many; CDR3: CATELSQNSPLHF; DNA: TGTGCCACCGAACTATCGCAGAATTCACCCCTCCACTTT
D: .; V: TRBV5-1; J: TRBJ2-1; size: .; CDR3: CASSLDRLNEQFF; DNA: TGCGCCAGCAGCTTGGACAGGCTCAATGAGCAGTTCTTC
D: .; V: TRBV12-3/TRBV12-4; J: TRBJ1-3; size: .; CDR3: CAIRGDTIYF; DNA: TGTGCCATCCGGGGGGACACCATATATTTT
D: TRBD1; V: TRBV3-1/TRBV3-2; J: TRBJ1-2; size: once; CDR3: CASSSRVKKTGSEYGYTF; DNA: TGTGCCAGCAGCTCACGGGTCAAGAAGACAGGGTCGGAATATGGCTACACCTTC
D: TRBD2; V: TRBV7-9; J: TRBJ2-1; size: .; CDR3: CASSLGGTSGYNEQFF; DNA: TGTGCCAGCAGCTTAGGAGGGACTAGCGGCTACAATGAGCAGTTCTTC
D: TRBD1; V: TRBV7-3; J: TRBJ1-4; size: once; CDR3: CASSKTGGANEKLFF; DNA: TGTGCCAGCAGTAAAACAGGGGGTGCTAATGAAAAACTGTTTTTT
D: TRBD1; V: TRBV18; J: TRBJ2-7; size: .; CDR3: CASSPGQGGSYEQYF; DNA: TGTGCCAGCTCACCAGGACAGGGGGGGTCCTACGAGCAGTACTTC